The present TCR beta chain was sequenced within a study of radiation and T cells in renal cell carcinoma. Study-wide results and limits: In blood, top tumor clones expanded by 2 weeks, shrinking by 4. Without pretreatment biopsies, baseline tumor clonotype presence was undetermined.

Time point given: blood 2 weeks post-SBRT. Treatment of the sample: 15 Gy SBRT to primary tumor, nephrectomy 4 weeks later. This clone has just one count. Its antigen is undetermined. Sequencing used immunoSEQ multiplex PCR; TCRdb keeps in-frame clones, though not all of them. Of approximately 49,000 clones listed, 80% were seen once; the top ten hold around 28%. The TCR sequence derives from a woman aged 70-85 years with renal cell carcinoma. Sequenced material: blood, taken from a patient whose treatment included radiotherapy and nephrectomy.

CDR3 DNA sequence: TGTGCCATCAGTGAGGGCCCAGCGGGAGGGTACAATGAGCAGTTCTTC. This codes for CAISEGPAGGYNEQFF. V gene TRBV10-3 combines with J gene TRBJ2-1; 10 nucleotides agree with TRBD2. Looked up from germline, CDR1 is ENHRY and CDR2 is SYGVKD. The CDR3 has 16 residues. J lost 4 bases, V lost 2 bases, and 5 bases had no gene match.